The clone carrying this T cell receptor (beta chain) was recorded many times. With TRAV- and TRBV-specific primers, first-strand cDNA was made, covering the alpha and beta chains. It was with a constant-region primer and a V-primer adapter that TCRs were amplified over 20 PCR cycles. Using its own MiXCR run on the reads, TCRdb lists one record per CDR3 protein. The data show around 100,000 distinct CDR3 sequences, with 20% to 25% seen just once and 4.1% held by the top ten. These data are taken from a study of low-dose radiotherapy and immunotherapy resistance in tumors. Described time point: after trial treatment. Treatment of the sample: LDRT plus nivolumab, ipilimumab, low-dose cyclophosphamide and aspirin (RACIN trial). The CDR3 covers 15 residues. The germline V and J ends were trimmed by 0 bases and 2 bases, with 10 bases remaining between them. From germline, CDR1 is LGHDT and CDR2 YNNKEL (reference sequence).

The clonotype originates from a male donor with prostate cancer. The material was PBMCs, obtained after low-dose radiotherapy plus immunotherapy. The chain couples TRBV3-1 to TRBJ1-1, with D possibly being TRBD1 (5 bases). The CDR3 DNA reads TGTGCCAGCAGCCAAGATTGGGGGTTTAACACTGAAGCTTTCTTT. Protein: CASSQDWGFNTEAFF. Using reference TRBV3-1 and TRBJ1-1 for the parts outside the CDR3, the full variable domain is DTAVSQTPKYLVTQMGNDKSIKCEQNLGHDTMYWYKQDSKKFLKIMFSYNNKELIINETVPNRFSPKSPDKAHLNLHINSLELGDSAVYFCASSQDWGFNTEAFFGQGTRLTVV.